This T cell receptor beta chain emerged from a study of CD8 T cells in ankylosing spondylitis. Whole-study findings and limits: Prior literature has documented some motif variants in synovial fluid and blood from reactive arthritis. Seemingly characteristic of ankylosing spondylitis blood was a TCR beta motif consisting of 7 or 8 highly homologous variants. Significantly higher representation of disease-linked clones was reported for matched ankylosing spondylitis synovial fluid. Peripheral blood held disease-linked clones only at relatively low frequency, and these were CD8+.

The trim removed 10 bases at V and 4 bases at J, leaving 3 bases unmatched. Germline lookup yields CDR1 MDHEN and CDR2 SYDVKM. The CDR3 is 12 amino acids. Quantitative 5'-RACE with molecular barcodes produced the TCR beta libraries. In TCRdb, the 5' RACE reads were re-called with MiXCR into one record per CDR3 protein. Counted here are more than 500,000 distinct CDR3 sequences, 5.3% occurring once; the ten biggest clones make up 3% to 4%. This clonotype has a count of ten or more. What it binds is unknown. The rearrangement uses TRBV28 and TRBJ2-2, with 7 positions matching TRBD2. Sequenced: blood, either unsorted or a sorted T cell fraction (not recorded which). The TCR originated in a male donor with ankylosing spondylitis. In nucleotides, the CDR3 is TGTGCCACCTGGACTAGCACCGGGGAGCTGTTTTTT. It is translated as CATWTSTGELFF.